This T cell receptor (beta chain) appears in the sequencing data of a study of blood T cell repertoires in COVID-19. The overall study: Acute-phase and convalescent COVID-19 samples originated in the United States, Italy and Spain. Sample material is recorded as cDNA or gDNA derived from T cells, B-cell-depleted T cells, or PBMCs.

Participants were aged about 18 to 100 years from 20 to 30 US areas. The CDR3 has 11 residues. The germline V gene has CDR1 SQVTM and CDR2 ANQGSEA. Between the trimmed V and J ends, which lost 7 bases and 1 base, there was a span of 7 bases. Methods used by the authors: Estimation of nucleated cell counts was performed using reference gene primer amplification. Data came from immunoSEQ multiplex PCR; TCRdb stores just in-frame clones and leaves some out. Clone size and the V and J calls come from that table; the DNA yielded D and trimming. The repertoire holds about 240,000 clones, with 87% as singletons.

This TCR came from a young woman with acute COVID-19. Sequences were obtained from PBMCs or T cells enriched from blood (not recorded which). J is TRBJ1-1 and V is TRBV29-1, with no clear D. CDR3 coding DNA: TGCAGCGCCGAGAGGAACACTGAAGCTTTCTTT. This gives the protein CSAERNTEAFF. Complete variable domain (other parts from reference TRBV29-1 and TRBJ1-1): SAVISQKPSRDICQRGTSLTIQCQVDSQVTMMFWYRQQPGQSLTLIATANQGSEATYESGFVIDKFPISRPNLTFSTLTVSNMSPEDSSIYLCSAERNTEAFFGQGTRLTVV.